This TCR beta chain derives from a study of blood T cell repertoires in COVID-19. Assay: immunoSEQ multiplex PCR; the TCRdb copy retains only in-frame clones and omits some. In the table there are around 340,000 clones, 80% to 90% of which are singletons. This CDR3 region has 12 residues. Unmatched junction bases numbered 2, after V lost 6 bases and J lost 4 bases. Looked up from germline, CDR1 is LGHNT and CDR2 is FRNRAP. The sequence was obtained from a middle-aged woman with acute COVID-19. J is TRBJ1-1 and V is TRBV12-5; 7 bases line up with TRBD1. Input material: PBMCs or T cells enriched from blood (not recorded which). The CDR3 is CASGRGPTEAFF. The CDR3 DNA follows: TGTGCTAGTGGAAGGGGGCCCACTGAAGCTTTCTTT. Drawing the rest from reference TRBV12-5 and TRBJ1-1, the complete variable domain is DARVTQTPRHKVTEMGQEVTMRCQPILGHNTVFWYRQTMMQGLELLAYFRNRAPLDDSGMPKDRFSAEMPDATLATLKIQPSEPRDSAVYFCASGRGPTEAFFGQGTRLTVV.